Listed here is a single T cell receptor beta chain. This specimen comes from a study of blood T cell repertoires in COVID-19. Turning to the study itself: Specimens from acute and convalescent COVID-19 originated in the United States, Italy and Spain. The cDNA or gDNA used as material had been derived from T cells, B-cell-depleted T cells, or PBMCs.

Seattle participants joined during active infection and were tracked over time. In the original analysis: Amplification from reference gene primers served as the basis for estimated nucleated cell counts. Sequencing used immunoSEQ multiplex PCR; TCRdb keeps in-frame clones, though not all of them. V, J and clone size were drawn from that table, and D and trimming were deduced from the DNA. The sample lists roughly 320,000 clones; 85% to 90% were seen once. CDR3 size: 10 residues. The germline CDR1 and CDR2 sequences are DFQATT and SNEGSKA (reference sequence). Trimming cost V 6 bases and J 10 bases; bases outside gene matches: 5.

This chain joins TRBV20-1 and TRBJ2-7; 8 bases align to TRBD2. This TCR derives from a woman in her forties or fifties with COVID-19, enrolled during active disease. Input material: peripheral blood. The CDR3 spells CSALGGAQYF. CDR3 in DNA: TGCAGTGCACTCGGGGGGGCACAGTACTTC.